Below, 4 T cell receptor beta chains from the same sample are listed, as sequenced in a study of radiotherapy plus CTLA-4 blockade in lung cancer. Produced via immunoSEQ multiplex PCR; TCRdb's table is partial and in-frame only. The table has around 80,000 clones, around 76% seen once; the top ten hold 20% to 25%. The input for sequencing was peripheral blood, taken from a patient treated with radiotherapy plus ipilimumab. These receptors all come from a human donor with non-small cell lung cancer whose response to radiotherapy plus ipilimumab could not be evaluated. Some clones in this sample may be carry-over from other donors' samples.

V gene TRBV7-2 combines with J gene TRBJ1-2, with TRBD1 as a possible D gene (5 bases). The CDR3 is 14 amino acids. Trimming took off 2 bases at V and 8 bases at J, with 15 bases between the two ends. Germline lookup yields CDR1 SGHTA and CDR2 FQGNSA. CDR3: CASSLSGGRGGYTF. CDR3 in DNA: TGTGCCAGCAGCTTATCTGGGGGGAGAGGAGGCTACACCTTC.

The chain uses TRBV28 and TRBJ2-1; D is possibly TRBD2 (5 bases). CDR3 size: 18 residues. CDR1 is MDHEN, CDR2 SYDVKM, per germline. Deletions cut 4 bases from V and 0 bases from J, with 19 bases between. CDR3 sequence reads: CASSWTRGGSRSYNEQFF. CDR3 DNA sequence: TGTGCCAGCAGTTGGACGCGAGGAGGTTCTCGCTCCTACAATGAGCAGTTCTTC.

The CDR3 DNA is TGTGCCAGCAGCTCCCGAGGGGGTAGTGGGAACACTGAAGCTTTCTTT. As protein: CASSSRGGSGNTEAFF. The chain joins TRBV7-6 to TRBJ1-1, with D perhaps TRBD1 (6 bases). CDR1 is SGHVS, CDR2 FNYEAQ, per germline. Trimming left V 4 bases short and J 1 base short, with 16 bases between. The CDR3 is 16 residues long.

The chain recombines TRBV6-5 with TRBJ1-2; D gene uncertain. The CDR3 is 14 amino acids. V lost 5 bases to trimming and J lost 5 bases, with 15 bases between them. Per germline, CDR1 MNHEY and CDR2 SVGAGI. The CDR3 is CASSTMRKMYGYTF. CDR3 in DNA: TGTGCCAGCAGTACGATGCGAAAGATGTATGGCTACACCTTC.